The next 6 T cell receptor beta chains were all read from a single sample in a study of cytomegalovirus exposure and HLA in healthy donors. With 60 Vbeta and 13 Jbeta primers, the PCR was carried out. Measured with immunoSEQ multiplex PCR; TCRdb has only the in-frame clones, and not every one. The sample's table shows 85,000 or so clones. What was sequenced was PBMCs. These receptors came from a young woman in good health and CMV-seronegative.

The rearrangement joins TRBV5-1 to TRBJ1-1; 10 bases are shared with TRBD1. This CDR3 has 15 residues. J was trimmed by 4 bases and V by 3 bases; bases with no gene match: 6. CDR1 and CDR2 (germline): SGHRS, YFSETQ. The CDR3: CASSSTGQGGTEAFF. The CDR3 region has the DNA TGCGCCAGCAGCTCGACAGGACAGGGGGGCACTGAAGCTTTCTTT.

This chain links TRBV5-1 with TRBJ1-1, with D tentatively TRBD1 (6 bases). This CDR3 spans 14 amino acids. CDR1 is SGHRS, CDR2 YFSETQ, per germline. With 2 bases removed from V and 2 bases from J, the gap between germline ends came to 10 bases. Written as DNA, the CDR3 is TGCGCCAGCAGCTTCGGGGGGGCCAACACTGAAGCTTTCTTT. Its translation is CASSFGGANTEAFF.

The rearrangement uses TRBV7-2 and TRBJ1-4; unclear D gene. Germline V gene lookup returns CDR1 SGHTA and CDR2 FQGNSA. The CDR3 spans 14 residues. V dropped 5 bases and J dropped 8 bases, with 15 bases sitting between them. This chain's CDR3 is CASSLGSAKEKLFF. The CDR3 DNA reads TGTGCCAGCAGCCTAGGGAGTGCGAAGGAAAAACTGTTTTTT.

The genes are TRBV25-1 and TRBJ1-4, with D uncertain. Germline CDR1 MGHDK, CDR2 SYGVNS. Deletions cut 1 base from V and 7 bases from J, with 13 bases between. The CDR3 spans 15 residues. The CDR3 loop reads CASSELSGASEKLFF. CDR3 coding DNA: TGTGCCAGCAGTGAATTGAGTGGAGCGAGTGAAAAACTGTTTTTT.

CDR3 sequence reads: CAWSVLGGTEQYF. The CDR3 coding sequence is TGTGCCTGGAGTGTACTAGGGGGAACTGAGCAGTACTTC. This chain joins TRBV30 and TRBJ2-5; a possible D gene is TRBD1 (6 bases). The length of the CDR3 is 13 residues. V was shortened by 0 bases and J by 11 bases, with 16 bases between the two germline ends. CDR1 GTSNPN and CDR2 SVGIG come from the germline V gene (reference sequence). Together with reference TRBV30 and TRBJ2-5, the CDR3 gives the full variable domain: SQTIHQWPATLVQPVGSPLSLECTVEGTSNPNLYWYRQAAGRGLQLLFYSVGIGQISSEVPQNLSASRPQDRQFILSSKKLLLSDSGFYLCAWSVLGGTEQYFGPGTRLLVL.

V is TRBV2 and J is TRBJ2-1; TRBD2 is a possible D gene (7 bases). Germline CDR1 is SNHLY and CDR2 is FYNNEI. This CDR3 spans 15 amino acids. V was pared by 6 bases and J by 9 bases, with 21 bases between. This CDR3 reads CASRRGGGPGVEQFF. The CDR3, as DNA: TGTGCCAGCAGGAGGGGCGGGGGCCCGGGAGTTGAGCAGTTCTTC.